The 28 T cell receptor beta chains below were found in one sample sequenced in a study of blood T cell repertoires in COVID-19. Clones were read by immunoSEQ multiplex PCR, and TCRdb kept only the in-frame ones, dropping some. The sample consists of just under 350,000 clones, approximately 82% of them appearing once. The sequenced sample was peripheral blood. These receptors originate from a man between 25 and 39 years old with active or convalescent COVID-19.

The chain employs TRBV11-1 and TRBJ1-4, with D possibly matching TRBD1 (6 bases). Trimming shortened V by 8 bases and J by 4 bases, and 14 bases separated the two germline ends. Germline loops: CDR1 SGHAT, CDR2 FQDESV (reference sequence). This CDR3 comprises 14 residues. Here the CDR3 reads CASGVDSNNEKLFF. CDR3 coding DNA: TGTGCCAGCGGAGTGGACAGTAATAATGAAAAACTGTTTTTT.

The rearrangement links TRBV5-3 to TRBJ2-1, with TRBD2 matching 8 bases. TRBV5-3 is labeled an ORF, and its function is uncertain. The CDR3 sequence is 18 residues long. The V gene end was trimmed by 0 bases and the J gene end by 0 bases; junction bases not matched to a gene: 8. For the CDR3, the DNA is TGTGCCAGAAGCTTGGTAGATAGCGGGGCTAGCTCCTACAATGAGCAGTTCTTC. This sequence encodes CARSLVDSGASSYNEQFF.

CDR3 protein: CASSSGLGEQFF. The CDR3 nucleotides are TGTGCCAGCAGTTCTGGACTAGGTGAGCAGTTCTTC. The V and J genes are TRBV28 and TRBJ2-1; TRBD2 aligns across 7 bases. The V segment lost 4 bases and the J segment 9 bases; nucleotides outside the gene matches: 3. The germline CDR1 and CDR2 sequences are MDHEN and SYDVKM. This CDR3 comprises 12 residues.

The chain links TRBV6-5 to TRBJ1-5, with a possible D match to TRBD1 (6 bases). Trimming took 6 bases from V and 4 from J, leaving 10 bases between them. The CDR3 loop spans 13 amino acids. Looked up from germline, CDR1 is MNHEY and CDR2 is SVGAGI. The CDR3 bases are TGTGCCAGCAGAAGACAGGCGAATCAGCCCCAGCATTTT. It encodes CASRRQANQPQHF.

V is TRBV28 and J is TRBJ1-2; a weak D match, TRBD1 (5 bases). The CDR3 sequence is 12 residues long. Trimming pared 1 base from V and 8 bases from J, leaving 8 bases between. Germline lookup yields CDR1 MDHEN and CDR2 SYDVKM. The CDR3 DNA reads TGTGCCAGCAGTTTATCGTCAGGGGGCTACACCTTC. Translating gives CASSLSSGGYTF.

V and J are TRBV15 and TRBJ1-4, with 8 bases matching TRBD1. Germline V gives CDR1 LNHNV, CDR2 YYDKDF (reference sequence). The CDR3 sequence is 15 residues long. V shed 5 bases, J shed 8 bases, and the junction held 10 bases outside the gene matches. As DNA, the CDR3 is TGTGCCACCAGCTCCCGGACAGGGTCGAAGGAAAAACTGTTTTTT. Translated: CATSSRTGSKEKLFF. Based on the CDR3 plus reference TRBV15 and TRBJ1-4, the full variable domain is DAMVIQNPRYQVTQFGKPVTLSCSQTLNHNVMYWYQQKSSQAPKLLFHYYDKDFNNEADTPDNFQSRRPNTSFCFLDIRSPGLGDTAMYLCATSSRTGSKEKLFFGSGTQLSVL.

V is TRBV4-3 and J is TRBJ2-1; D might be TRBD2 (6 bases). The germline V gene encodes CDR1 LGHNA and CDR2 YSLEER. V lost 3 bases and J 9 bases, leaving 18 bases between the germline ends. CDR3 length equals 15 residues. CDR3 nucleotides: TGCGCCAGCAGCCATTCTACCCACCGGGGAGGTGAGCAGTTCTTC. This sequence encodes CASSHSTHRGGEQFF.

The CDR3 DNA is TGTGCCAGTAGTATTTCCAGGCAGTACGAGCAGTACTTC. This encodes CASSISRQYEQYF. The chain joins TRBV19 to TRBJ2-7; D unresolved. Between the trimmed V and J ends, which lost 3 bases and 4 bases, there was a span of 10 bases. Germline V gene lookup returns CDR1 LNHDA and CDR2 SQIVND (reference sequence). The CDR3 totals 13 residues.

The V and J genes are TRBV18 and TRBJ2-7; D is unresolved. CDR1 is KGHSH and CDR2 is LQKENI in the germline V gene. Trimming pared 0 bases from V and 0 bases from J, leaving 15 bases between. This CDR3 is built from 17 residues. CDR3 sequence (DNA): TGTGCCAGCTCACCACCCCGCCCAGCGCCTAGCTCCTACGAGCAGTACTTC. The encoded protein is CASSPPRPAPSSYEQYF.

The CDR3: CASSPGNEQFF. For the CDR3, the DNA is TGTGCCAGCAGCCCCGGGAATGAGCAGTTCTTC. This chain joins TRBV7-9 and TRBJ2-1; unclear D gene. V gave up 5 bases and J gave up 7 bases, with 6 bases separating them. The germline V gene encodes CDR1 SEHNR and CDR2 FQNEAQ (reference sequence). CDR3 length equals 11 residues.

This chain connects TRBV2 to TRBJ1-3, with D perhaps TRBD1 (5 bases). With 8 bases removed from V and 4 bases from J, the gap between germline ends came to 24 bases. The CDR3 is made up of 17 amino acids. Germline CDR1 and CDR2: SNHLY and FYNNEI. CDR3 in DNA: TGTGCCAGCGGTTCTCGCGGCATCAGGGCGTCCGGAAACACCATATATTTT. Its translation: CASGSRGIRASGNTIYF. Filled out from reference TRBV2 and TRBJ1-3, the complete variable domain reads EPEVTQTPSHQVTQMGQEVILRCVPISNHLYFYWYRQILGQKVEFLVSFYNNEISEKSEIFDDQFSVERPDGSNFTLKIRSTKLEDSAMYFCASGSRGIRASGNTIYFGEGSWLTVV.

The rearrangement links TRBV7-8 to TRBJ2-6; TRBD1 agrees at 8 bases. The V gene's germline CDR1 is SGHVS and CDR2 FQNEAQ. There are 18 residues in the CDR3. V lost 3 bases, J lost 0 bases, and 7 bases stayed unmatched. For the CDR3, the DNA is TGTGCCAGCAGCTTGCTGACAGGGGTCCGCTCTGGGGCCAACGTCCTGACTTTC. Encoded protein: CASSLLTGVRSGANVLTF.

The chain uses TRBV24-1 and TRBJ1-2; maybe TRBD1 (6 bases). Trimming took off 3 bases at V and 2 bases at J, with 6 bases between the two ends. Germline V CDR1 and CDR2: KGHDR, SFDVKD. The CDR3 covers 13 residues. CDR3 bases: TGTGCCACCAGTGATCAGGGGAACTATGGCTACACCTTC. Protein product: CATSDQGNYGYTF.

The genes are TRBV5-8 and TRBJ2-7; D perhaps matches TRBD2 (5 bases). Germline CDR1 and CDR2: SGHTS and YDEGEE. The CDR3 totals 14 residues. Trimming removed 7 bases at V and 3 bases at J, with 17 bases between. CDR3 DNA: TGTGCCAGCCCTTGGACTGGGGAAAACTACGAGCAGTACTTC. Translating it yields CASPWTGENYEQYF. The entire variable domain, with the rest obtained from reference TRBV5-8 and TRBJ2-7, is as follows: EAGVTQSPTHLIKTRGQQATLRCSPISGHTSVYWYQQALGLGLQFLLWYDEGEERNRGNFPPRFSGRQFPNYSSELNVNALELEDSALYLCASPWTGENYEQYFGPGTRLTVT.

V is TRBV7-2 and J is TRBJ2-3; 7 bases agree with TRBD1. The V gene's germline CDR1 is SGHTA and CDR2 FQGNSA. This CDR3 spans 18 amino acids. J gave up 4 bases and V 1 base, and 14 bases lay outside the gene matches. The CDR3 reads CASSLEAVYRGPADTQYF. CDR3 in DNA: TGTGCCAGCAGCTTAGAGGCTGTTTATAGGGGGCCAGCAGATACGCAGTATTTT.

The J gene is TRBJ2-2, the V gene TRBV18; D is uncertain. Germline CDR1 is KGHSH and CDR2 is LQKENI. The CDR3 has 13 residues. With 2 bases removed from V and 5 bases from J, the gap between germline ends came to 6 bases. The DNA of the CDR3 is TGTGCCAGCTCACCAGGTAGAACCGGGGAGCTGTTTTTT. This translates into CASSPGRTGELFF.

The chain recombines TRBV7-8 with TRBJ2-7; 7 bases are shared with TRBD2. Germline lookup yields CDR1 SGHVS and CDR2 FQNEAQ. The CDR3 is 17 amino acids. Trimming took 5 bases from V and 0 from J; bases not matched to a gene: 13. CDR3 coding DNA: TGTGCCAGCAGCCCCCGGCGGGGGTTTTTGAGCTCCTACGAGCAGTACTTC. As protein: CASSPRRGFLSSYEQYF.

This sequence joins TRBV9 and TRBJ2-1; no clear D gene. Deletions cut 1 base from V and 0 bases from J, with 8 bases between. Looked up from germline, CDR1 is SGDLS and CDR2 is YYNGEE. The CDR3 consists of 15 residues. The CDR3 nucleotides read TGTGCCAGCAGCGTAACAACAGTCTCCTACAATGAGCAGTTCTTC. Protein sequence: CASSVTTVSYNEQFF.

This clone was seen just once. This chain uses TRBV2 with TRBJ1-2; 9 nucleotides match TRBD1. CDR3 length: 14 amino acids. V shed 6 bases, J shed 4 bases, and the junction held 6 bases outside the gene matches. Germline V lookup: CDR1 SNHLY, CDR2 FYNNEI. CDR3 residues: CASRDPTGGYGYTF. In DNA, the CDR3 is TGTGCCAGCAGGGATCCGACAGGGGGCTATGGCTACACCTTC.

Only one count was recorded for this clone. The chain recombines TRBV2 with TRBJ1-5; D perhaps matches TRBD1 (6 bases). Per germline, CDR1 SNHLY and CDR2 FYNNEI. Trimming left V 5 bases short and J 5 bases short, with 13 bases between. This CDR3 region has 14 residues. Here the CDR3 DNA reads TGTGCCAGCAGTTACAGGGTGGATTATCAGCCCCAGCATTTT. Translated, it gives CASSYRVDYQPQHF.

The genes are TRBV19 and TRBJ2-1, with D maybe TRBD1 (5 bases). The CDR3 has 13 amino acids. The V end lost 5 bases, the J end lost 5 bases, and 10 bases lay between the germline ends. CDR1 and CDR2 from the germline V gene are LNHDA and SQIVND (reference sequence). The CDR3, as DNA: TGTGCCAGTAGTTCCAGGGTAGACAATGAGCAGTTCTTC. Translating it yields CASSSRVDNEQFF.

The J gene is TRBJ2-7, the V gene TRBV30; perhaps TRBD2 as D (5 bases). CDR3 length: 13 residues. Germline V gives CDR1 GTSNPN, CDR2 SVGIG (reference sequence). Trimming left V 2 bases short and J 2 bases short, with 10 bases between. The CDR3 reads CAWSTQRTYEQYF. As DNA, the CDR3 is TGTGCCTGGAGTACACAGCGGACCTACGAGCAGTACTTC.

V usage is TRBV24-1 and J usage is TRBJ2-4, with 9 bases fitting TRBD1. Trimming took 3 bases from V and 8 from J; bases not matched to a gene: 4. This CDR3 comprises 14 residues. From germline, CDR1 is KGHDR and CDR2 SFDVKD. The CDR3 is CATSDSDRGDIQYF. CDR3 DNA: TGTGCCACCAGTGATAGCGACAGGGGGGACATTCAGTACTTC.

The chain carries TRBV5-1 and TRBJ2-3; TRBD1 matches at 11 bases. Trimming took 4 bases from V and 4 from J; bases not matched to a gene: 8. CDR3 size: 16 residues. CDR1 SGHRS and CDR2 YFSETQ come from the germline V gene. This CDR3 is CASSPGTGGYADTQYF. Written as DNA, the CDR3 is TGCGCCAGCAGCCCTGGGACAGGGGGGTATGCAGATACGCAGTATTTT. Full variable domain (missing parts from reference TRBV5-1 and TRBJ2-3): KAGVTQTPRYLIKTRGQQVTLSCSPISGHRSVSWYQQTPGQGLQFLFEYFSETQRNKGNFPGRFSGRQFSNSRSEMNVSTLELGDSALYLCASSPGTGGYADTQYFGPGTRLTVL.

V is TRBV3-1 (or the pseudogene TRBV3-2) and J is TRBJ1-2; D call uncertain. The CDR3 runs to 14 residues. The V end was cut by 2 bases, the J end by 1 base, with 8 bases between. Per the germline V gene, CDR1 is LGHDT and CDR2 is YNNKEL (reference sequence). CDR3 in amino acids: CASSQKILNYGYTF. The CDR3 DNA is TGTGCCAGCAGCCAAAAAATCCTTAACTATGGCTACACCTTC.

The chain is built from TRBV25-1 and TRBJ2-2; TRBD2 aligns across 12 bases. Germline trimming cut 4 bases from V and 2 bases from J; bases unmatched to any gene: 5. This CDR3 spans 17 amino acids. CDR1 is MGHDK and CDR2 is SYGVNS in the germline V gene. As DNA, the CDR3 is TGTGCCAGCAGTGTCCGGACTAGCGGGATTAACACCGGGGAGCTGTTTTTT. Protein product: CASSVRTSGINTGELFF.

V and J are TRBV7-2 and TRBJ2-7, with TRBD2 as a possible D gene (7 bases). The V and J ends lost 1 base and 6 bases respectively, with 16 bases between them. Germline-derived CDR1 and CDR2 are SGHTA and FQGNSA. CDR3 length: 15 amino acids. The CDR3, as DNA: TGTGCCAGCAGCTTAGGGGGGAGGGGGGCGAGCGAGCAGTACTTC. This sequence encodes CASSLGGRGASEQYF.

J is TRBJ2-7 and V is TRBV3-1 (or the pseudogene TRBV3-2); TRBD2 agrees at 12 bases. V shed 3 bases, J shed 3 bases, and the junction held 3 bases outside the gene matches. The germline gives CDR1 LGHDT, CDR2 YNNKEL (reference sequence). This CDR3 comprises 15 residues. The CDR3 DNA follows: TGTGCCAGCAGCCACACACTAGCGGGAGGCTACGAGCAGTACTTC. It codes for CASSHTLAGGYEQYF.